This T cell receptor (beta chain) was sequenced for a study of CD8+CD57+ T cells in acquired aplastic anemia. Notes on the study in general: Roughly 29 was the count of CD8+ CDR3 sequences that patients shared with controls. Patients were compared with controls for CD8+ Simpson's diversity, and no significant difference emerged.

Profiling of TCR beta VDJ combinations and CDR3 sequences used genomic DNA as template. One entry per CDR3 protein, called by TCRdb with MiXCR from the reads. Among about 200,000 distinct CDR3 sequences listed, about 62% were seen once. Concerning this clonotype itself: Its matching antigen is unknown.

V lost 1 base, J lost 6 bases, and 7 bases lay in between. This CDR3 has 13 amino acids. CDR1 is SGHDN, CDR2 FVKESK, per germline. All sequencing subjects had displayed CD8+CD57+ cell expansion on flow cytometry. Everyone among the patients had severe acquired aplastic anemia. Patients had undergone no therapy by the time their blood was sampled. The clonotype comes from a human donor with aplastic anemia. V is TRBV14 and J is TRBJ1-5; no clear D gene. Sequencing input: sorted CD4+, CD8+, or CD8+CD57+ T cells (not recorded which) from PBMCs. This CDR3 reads CASSQGVGQPQHF. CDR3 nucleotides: TGTGCCAGCAGCCAAGGGGTAGGTCAGCCCCAGCATTTT. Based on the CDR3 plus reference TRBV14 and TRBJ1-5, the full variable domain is EAGVTQFPSHSVIEKGQTVTLRCDPISGHDNLYWYRRVMGKEIKFLLHFVKESKQDESGMPNNRFLAERTGGTYSTLKVQPAELEDSGVYFCASSQGVGQPQHFGDGTRLSIL.